The text below deals with one T cell receptor (beta chain). Its target is unknown. With random hexamers, reverse transcription was performed on about 0.5 to 1 ug of RNA. immunoSEQ multiplex PCR amplified TCR beta CDR3 across 54 Vbeta, 13 Jbeta. MiXCR, applied by TCRdb to the immunoSEQ multiplex PCR reads, yields one record per CDR3 protein. This table has about 200,000 distinct CDR3 sequences, roughly 96% appearing once. This sample stems from a study of CD8 T cells in Susac syndrome. Study-wide results and caveats: The relatively small number of individuals in the TCR sequencing and HLA analysis was acknowledged by the study.

Purification of the CD8+ and CD4+ T cells relied on negative isolation, and TEMRA cells underwent FACS enrichment. Material for sequencing was CD4+ T cells from PBMCs. This TCR was recovered from a human donor with multiple sclerosis.

CDR3 sequence: CASSVQRTGELFF. The CDR3 nucleotides read TGTGCCAGCAGTGTCCAGAGGACCGGGGAGCTGTTTTTT. V and J are TRBV12-3 or TRBV12-4 and TRBJ2-2; D is ambiguous. The CDR3 has 13 residues. V lost 5 bases and J lost 5, with 9 bases in between.